The T cell receptor beta chain under discussion was sequenced for a study of blood T cell repertoires in COVID-19 (dated by TCRdb to the early 2020s). Study-level background: The collaborator samples originated in the United States, Italy and Spain and spanned the acute and convalescent phases of COVID-19. The material from the prospective study consisted of cDNA or gDNA derived from T cells, B-cell-depleted T cells, or PBMCs. The dataset comprised deeply sampled blood TCRbeta repertoires from subjects exposed to, actively infected with, or recovered from COVID-19. The repertoires were released in a freely available public database meant as a resource for research on the immune response to SARS-CoV-2. The samples were drawn from two sources: the first 160 participants of the ongoing ImmuneRACE study, and approximately 1,300 subjects contributed by 6 global collaborators. Sample metadata almost always included a de-identified subject ID, COVID-19 status, age in years and sex. HLA class I and class II types, where available, came from metadata supplied by the sample provider rather than from assay-based typing.

Concerning this clone itself: No cognate antigen has been identified for it. No base qualities exist here, and no much larger clone lies one base off it.

The paper's findings and limits, for the study overall: How much clinical and demographic metadata was included differed by source and by participant, and the metadata was provided uncurated.

TCRbeta CDR3 regions were amplified from genomic DNA by means of the immunoSEQ Assay, a bias-controlled multiplex PCR. The authors processed their data as follows. The number of nucleated cells in each sample was estimated from the amplification of reference gene primers within the assay. To quantify the absolute abundance of each unique TCRbeta CDR3 rearrangement, sequence reads were collapsed and filtered. Productive Simpson clonality was computed per sample as the square root of Simpson's diversity index over productive rearrangements. The clones in this table, taken by TCRdb from immuneACCESS, are in-frame only. Not every clone is retained; where verified, under half of the shortfall comes from an unresolved V gene, and the cause of the rest is unknown. V, J and clone size are taken as reported in that table, and D and trimming were inferred from the DNA itself. This sample lists approximately 270,000 clones; approximately 91% were detected once. 0.95% to 1.5% of the sample is in the top ten clones.

Participants in the prospective study were enrolled through a virtual design, were aged roughly 18 to 100 years, and lived in approximately 24 United States geographic areas. Cohort assignment in the prospective study relied on participant-reported clinical history from a screening survey and a study questionnaire. In the prospective study, whole blood, serum and a nasopharyngeal or oropharyngeal swab were collected from each participant by mobile phlebotomists. Additional blood draws and questionnaires over an approximately two-month period could optionally be provided by prospective study participants. Blood samples from the prospective study were shipped frozen or at room temperature prior to DNA extraction. V is pruned by 4 bases and J by 6 bases, leaving 20 bases of the junction without a gene match. Its CDR3 holds 19 amino acids, cysteine through phenylalanine. The entry retains the CDR3 DNA only, 57 bases that are in frame from base 1. CDR1 and CDR2 are drawn from the germline V gene: SGHRS, YFSETQ.

Rearrangement joined TRBV5-1 to TRBJ2-2; 8 of the junction bases match TRBD2. Sequencing was carried out using PBMCs or T cells enriched from blood (not recorded which). The source of this sequence is a human donor in a cohort exposed to, infected with or recovered from COVID-19 (not recorded which). The donor label of this sample is uncertain. The CDR3 here reads CASSPSPLFQSSGSGELFF. DNA sequence: TGCGCCAGCAGCCCCTCCCCCTTATTCCAGTCTAGCGGGTCCGGGGAGCTGTTTTTT.